The 5 T cell receptor beta chains in this list originate from one sample, sequenced in a study of blood T cell repertoires in COVID-19. Sequencing used immunoSEQ multiplex PCR; TCRdb keeps in-frame clones, though not all of them. In the table there are around 50,000 clones, roughly 80% of which are singletons. The specimen sequenced was peripheral blood. Receptors were obtained from a human donor in a cohort sampled during active COVID-19.

The chain carries TRBV12-5 and TRBJ2-2, with D possibly TRBD1 on 5 matching bases. V was shortened by 5 bases and J by 2 bases, with 9 bases between the two germline ends. In germline, CDR1 is LGHNT, CDR2 FRNRAP. The CDR3 extends over 14 amino acids. The CDR3 sequence is CASGGQPNTGELFF. Here the CDR3 DNA reads TGTGCTAGTGGTGGACAACCAAACACCGGGGAGCTGTTTTTT.

This clone was seen a handful of times. The chain uses TRBV12-3 or TRBV12-4 and TRBJ1-2; 11 bases agree with TRBD1. There are 13 residues in the CDR3. V shed 6 bases and J 4 bases; nucleotides not matched to a gene: 1. The CDR3 loop reads CASRDRGPYGYTF. The CDR3 DNA reads TGTGCCAGCAGGGACAGGGGGCCCTATGGCTACACCTTC.

This clone was seen a single time. This chain uses TRBV3-1 (or the pseudogene TRBV3-2) with TRBJ2-2, with a weak D call TRBD1 (6 bases). This CDR3 has 14 amino acids. Trimming cost V 10 bases and J 0 bases, with 12 bases left between them. CDR1 is LGHDT, CDR2 YNNKEL, per germline (reference sequence). The CDR3 nucleotides read TGTGCCACCCAAGGGACATCGAACACCGGGGAGCTGTTTTTT. Amino acids: CATQGTSNTGELFF.

This chain joins TRBV5-4 and TRBJ2-7, with 7 bases that match TRBD1. Per germline, CDR1 SGHNT and CDR2 YYREEE (reference sequence). V was pared by 3 bases and J by 6 bases, with 15 bases of the junction left unmatched. The CDR3 contains 16 residues. This chain's CDR3 is CASSYRPGQPRREQYF. Written as DNA, the CDR3 is TGTGCCAGCAGCTATCGCCCGGGACAGCCCCGACGCGAGCAGTACTTC.

The rearrangement uses TRBV25-1 and TRBJ1-3; D unresolved. CDR3 length: 15 residues. Germline V gene sequence: CDR1 MGHDK, CDR2 SYGVNS. Trimming pared 3 bases from V and 0 bases from J, leaving 9 bases between. In DNA, the CDR3 is TGTGCCAGCAGTGAGGGCGCCGTCTCTGGAAACACCATATATTTT. Translation: CASSEGAVSGNTIYF.